Listed here are 30 T cell receptor beta chains from one sample, sequenced in a study of blood T cell repertoires in COVID-19. Assay: immunoSEQ multiplex PCR; the TCRdb copy retains only in-frame clones and omits some. This sample has a few hundred thousand clones, with around 85% found just once. Material for sequencing was PBMCs or T cells enriched from blood (not recorded which). These receptor sequences come from a woman between 50 and 59 years old who had recovered from COVID-19.

V and J are TRBV11-2 and TRBJ1-2, with TRBD1 matching over 7 bases. Trimming at V came to 3 bases and at J to 0 bases, leaving 10 bases not matched to a gene. The CDR3 has 17 residues. In germline, CDR1 is SGHAT, CDR2 FQNNGV. CDR3: CASSLTGSSQANYGYTF. The CDR3 nucleotides read TGTGCCAGCAGCTTGACAGGGTCAAGCCAAGCTAACTATGGCTACACCTTC. The complete variable domain, with remaining parts taken from reference TRBV11-2 and TRBJ1-2, reads EAGVAQSPRYKIIEKRQSVAFWCNPISGHATLYWYQQILGQGPKLLIQFQNNGVVDDSQLPKDRFSAERLKGVDSTLKIQPAKLEDSAVYLCASSLTGSSQANYGYTFGSGTRLTVV.

Here the CDR3 reads CASSDFPGGGTTEAFF. The CDR3 DNA reads TGTGCCAGCAGTGACTTCCCTGGCGGGGGAACCACTGAAGCTTTCTTT. The chain couples TRBV2 to TRBJ1-1; D may be TRBD1 (5 bases). V lost 3 bases and J lost 4, with 18 bases in between. This CDR3 comprises 16 residues. The germline V gene has CDR1 SNHLY and CDR2 FYNNEI.

The chain links TRBV7-3 to TRBJ1-1; TRBD1 agrees at 7 bases. The germline gives CDR1 SGHTA, CDR2 FQGTGA. CDR3 length: 14 residues. V gave up 5 bases and J gave up 11 bases; unmatched junction bases: 14. The CDR3 DNA reads TGTGCCAGCAGCCGCCAGGGGGAGGAACGCGGGGCTTTCTTT. Translated, it gives CASSRQGEERGAFF.

The sample holds a few counts of this clone. The CDR3 DNA is TGTGCCAGCAGCTTGGGCAGGCTAAACACCGGGGAGCTGTTTTTT. Translation gives CASSLGRLNTGELFF. This chain uses TRBV5-4 with TRBJ2-2; D is undetermined. CDR3 size: 15 residues. Germline V gene sequence: CDR1 SGHNT, CDR2 YYREEE (reference sequence). With 0 bases removed from V and 2 bases from J, the gap between germline ends came to 8 bases.

The V and J genes are TRBV19 and TRBJ1-1; maybe TRBD1 (6 bases). CDR1 and CDR2 (germline): LNHDA, SQIVND (reference sequence). The CDR3 is 15 amino acids. The ends were cut back, 3 bases at V and 0 bases at J, with 11 bases in the middle. The CDR3 region is CASSMQGRLNTEAFF. The CDR3 bases are TGTGCCAGTAGTATGCAGGGGAGATTGAACACTGAAGCTTTCTTT.

The chain employs TRBV7-2 and TRBJ2-1; 7 bases line up with TRBD2. The germline V gene has CDR1 SGHTA and CDR2 FQGNSA. Germline trimming cut 1 base from V and 6 bases from J; bases unmatched to any gene: 3. The CDR3 is 14 amino acids. CDR3: CASSLDPSGNEQFF. DNA of the CDR3: TGTGCCAGCAGCTTAGACCCTAGCGGCAATGAGCAGTTCTTC. Full variable domain (remainder filled in from reference TRBV7-2 and TRBJ2-1): GAGVSQSPSNKVTEKGKDVELRCDPISGHTALYWYRQSLGQGLEFLIYFQGNSAPDKSGLPSDRFSAERTGGSVSTLTIQRTQQEDSAVYLCASSLDPSGNEQFFGPGTRLTVL.

The chain combines TRBV7-2 with TRBJ2-3; TRBD2 matches 11 bases. The trim removed 5 bases at V and 4 bases at J, leaving 8 bases unmatched. Germline CDR1 SGHTA, CDR2 FQGNSA. This CDR3 spans 16 amino acids. CDR3 DNA: TGTGCCAGCAGCACTGGGACTAGCGGAGCGGCAGATACGCAGTATTTT. This translates into CASSTGTSGAADTQYF.

This chain joins TRBV20-1 and TRBJ1-6; D remains unclear. From germline, CDR1 is DFQATT and CDR2 SNEGSKA (reference sequence). CDR3 length equals 14 residues. Deletions cut 3 bases from V and 5 bases from J, with 11 bases between. CDR3 nucleotide sequence: TGCAGTGCTAGTGGTGGGCGGGATAATTCACCCCTCCACTTT. Its translation: CSASGGRDNSPLHF.

The chain uses TRBV27 and TRBJ2-7, with 7 bases fitting TRBD1. V shed 5 bases and J 3 bases; nucleotides not matched to a gene: 7. The V gene's germline CDR1 is MNHEY and CDR2 SMNVEV (reference sequence). The CDR3 contains 14 residues. CDR3 protein: CASSPGTEGYEQYF. The CDR3 coding sequence is TGTGCCAGCAGTCCCGGGACAGAAGGCTACGAGCAGTACTTC.

This chain connects TRBV11-3 to TRBJ1-6, with D perhaps TRBD1 (5 bases). The germline V gene has CDR1 SGHNT and CDR2 YENEEA. The CDR3 has 13 amino acids. The ends were cut back, 4 bases at V and 7 bases at J, with 8 bases in the middle. The CDR3 protein is CASSSGLNSPLHF. CDR3 sequence (DNA): TGTGCCAGCAGCTCGGGACTGAATTCACCCCTCCACTTT.

J is TRBJ1-3 and V is TRBV7-2; TRBD1 is a possible D gene (6 bases). The ends were cut back, 1 base at V and 3 bases at J, with 7 bases in the middle. CDR3 length: 14 amino acids. Germline CDR1 and CDR2: SGHTA and FQGNSA. CDR3 DNA sequence: TGTGCCAGCAGCTTAGACAGGGTTGGAAACACCATATATTTT. Translated: CASSLDRVGNTIYF.

This clone showed up just a few times. V and J are TRBV5-6 and TRBJ2-7; 7 bases line up with TRBD1. CDR1 and CDR2 (germline): SGHDT, YYEEEE. This CDR3 is built from 14 residues. The J segment lost 3 bases and the V segment lost 5 bases, leaving 8 bases of the junction unmatched. This CDR3 is CASSSTWTGYEQYF. The CDR3 bases are TGTGCCAGCAGTTCTACATGGACAGGCTACGAGCAGTACTTC.

The V gene is TRBV7-2, the J gene TRBJ2-7; 12 bases match TRBD2. Trimming cost V 5 bases and J 5 bases; bases outside gene matches: 10. This CDR3 region has 16 residues. CDR1 and CDR2 (germline): SGHTA, FQGNSA. CDR3 DNA: TGTGCCAGCAGCCCCCGACTAGCGGGAGTGGTCCACGAGCAGTACTTC. It translates to CASSPRLAGVVHEQYF.

V usage is TRBV5-3 and J usage is TRBJ1-2, with 7 positions matching TRBD1. TRBV5-3 is annotated as an ORF whose role is uncertain. The CDR3 length is 15 residues. V trimming: 0 bases; J trimming: 4 bases; junction bases outside the gene matches: 6. The CDR3 DNA reads TGTGCCAGAAGCTTGGCCCACAGGGGTGTCTATGGCTACACCTTC. Amino acid sequence: CARSLAHRGVYGYTF.

J is TRBJ1-3 and V is TRBV5-5; TRBD1 aligns across 8 bases. V dropped 5 bases and J dropped 4; count of bases not matched to a gene: 8. Germline values: CDR1 SGHKS, CDR2 YYEKEE (reference sequence). The CDR3 contains 15 residues. The CDR3 DNA reads TGTGCCAGCAGGTTCTCAGGGGGCACGGGAAACACCATATATTTT. It is translated as CASRFSGGTGNTIYF.

The chain is built from TRBV19 and TRBJ1-2; TRBD1 aligns across 7 bases. This CDR3 has 14 amino acids. Germline V CDR1 and CDR2: LNHDA, SQIVND (reference sequence). J was trimmed by 3 bases and V by 5 bases; bases with no gene match: 6. CDR3 bases: TGTGCCAGTAGTCCGACAGGGTGGGACTATGGCTACACCTTC. Translated: CASSPTGWDYGYTF. Full variable domain (missing parts from reference TRBV19 and TRBJ1-2): DGGITQSPKYLFRKEGQNVTLSCEQNLNHDAMYWYRQDPGQGLRLIYYSQIVNDFQKGDIAEGYSVSREKKESFPLTVTSAQKNPTAFYLCASSPTGWDYGYTFGSGTRLTVV.

The genes are TRBV28 and TRBJ2-3; 11 bases are a match to TRBD2. This CDR3 spans 16 amino acids. V lost 4 bases to trimming and J lost 5 bases; unmatched junction nucleotides: 8. Looked up from germline, CDR1 is MDHEN and CDR2 is SYDVKM. The chain's CDR3 is CASSWDSGGEKDTQYF. The CDR3 DNA follows: TGTGCCAGCAGTTGGGATAGCGGGGGGGAGAAAGATACGCAGTATTTT.

CDR3 residues: CASITGTEPTTSYGYTF. The CDR3 nucleotides are TGTGCCAGTATCACCGGGACAGAGCCTACAACTTCCTATGGCTACACCTTC. The rearrangement links TRBV19 to TRBJ1-2, with 7 nucleotides matching TRBD1. This CDR3 is 17 amino acids long. The V gene end was trimmed by 7 bases and the J gene end by 4 bases; junction bases not matched to a gene: 18. CDR1 LNHDA and CDR2 SQIVND come from the germline V gene (reference sequence).

The chain recombines TRBV6-5 with TRBJ2-2, with TRBD2 identical over 7 bases. J gave up 5 bases and V 0 bases, and 6 bases lay outside the gene matches. CDR1 is MNHEY and CDR2 is SVGAGI in the germline V gene. The CDR3 totals 16 residues. CDR3: CASSYSIGGSTGELFF. CDR3 coding DNA: TGTGCCAGCAGTTACTCGATCGGCGGGAGTACCGGGGAGCTGTTTTTT.

About this clone itself: This sample includes further DNA sequences coding for the same CDR3. The chain carries TRBV3-1 (or the pseudogene TRBV3-2) and TRBJ2-3, with 8 bases that match TRBD2. V trimming: 0 bases; J trimming: 3 bases; junction bases outside the gene matches: 2. Germline-derived CDR1 and CDR2 are LGHDT and YNNKEL (reference sequence). The CDR3 runs 15 residues. The CDR3 is CASSQESGGTDTQYF. CDR3 sequence (DNA): TGTGCCAGCAGCCAAGAGAGCGGGGGAACAGATACGCAGTATTTT.

The gene calls are TRBV27 and TRBJ1-5; no firm D call. The V end was cut by 6 bases, the J end by 4 bases, with 13 bases between. The CDR3 runs to 14 residues. CDR1 is MNHEY, CDR2 SMNVEV, per germline (reference sequence). CDR3 nucleotides: TGTGCCAGCAGCCCTGAGGAGGAGAATCAGCCCCAGCATTTT. Its protein product is CASSPEEENQPQHF.

The rearrangement links TRBV7-2 to TRBJ2-1; maybe TRBD2 (5 bases). CDR1 and CDR2 from the germline V gene are SGHTA and FQGNSA. This CDR3 comprises 15 residues. The ends were cut back, 5 bases at V and 0 bases at J, with 11 bases in the middle. For the CDR3, the DNA is TGTGCCAGCAGCCCGGACTCAAGCTCCTACAATGAGCAGTTCTTC. Translation: CASSPDSSSYNEQFF.

The chain combines TRBV7-9 with TRBJ1-3; 10 nucleotides agree with TRBD1. Germline trimming cut 5 bases from V and 2 bases from J; bases unmatched to any gene: 6. The CDR3 spans 16 residues. The germline gives CDR1 SEHNR, CDR2 FQNEAQ (reference sequence). The CDR3 DNA reads TGTGCCAGCAGCCCGCGGGACAGGGGCACTGGAAACACCATATATTTT. This codes for CASSPRDRGTGNTIYF.

The V and J genes are TRBV5-1 and TRBJ2-1; 9 bases are a match to TRBD1. The CDR3 runs to 14 residues. Germline-derived CDR1 and CDR2 are SGHRS and YFSETQ. V lost 5 bases, J lost 5 bases, and 5 bases stayed unmatched. CDR3 nucleotides: TGCGCCAGCAGAGTGGGGACAGGGAACAATGAGCAGTTCTTC. Translation: CASRVGTGNNEQFF.

This chain joins TRBV18 and TRBJ1-5; TRBD1 might be the D (5 bases). Germline V gene sequence: CDR1 KGHSH, CDR2 LQKENI. Trimming shortened V by 1 base and J by 4 bases, and 8 bases separated the two germline ends. The CDR3 runs 14 residues. The CDR3 loop reads CASSPQGRNQPQHF. CDR3 coding DNA: TGTGCCAGCTCACCACAGGGGAGGAATCAGCCCCAGCATTTT.

The chain joins TRBV9 to TRBJ2-5; 7 bases align to TRBD2. The CDR3 is 15 amino acids. V was clipped by 4 bases and J by 5 bases; unmatched bases: 11. Germline assignment: CDR1 SGDLS and CDR2 YYNGEE. Here the CDR3 reads CASSLREGRVETQYF. CDR3 nucleotides: TGTGCCAGCAGCTTAAGGGAGGGCAGGGTGGAGACCCAGTACTTC.

The chain combines TRBV29-1 with TRBJ2-7; 10 bases align to TRBD2. CDR1 is SQVTM, CDR2 ANQGSEA, per germline. CDR3 length equals 14 residues. The junction had 11 bases not matched to a gene; V was cut back by 6 bases and J by 6 bases. The CDR3 bases are TGCAGCGTCGAGAAAGCGGGAGGGCCTTCCGAGCAGTACTTC. Translated, it gives CSVEKAGGPSEQYF.

This chain uses TRBV27 with TRBJ1-6; D is unresolved. Between the trimmed V and J ends, which lost 3 bases and 7 bases, there was a span of 10 bases. The CDR3 runs to 14 residues. Germline V gene data show CDR1 as MNHEY and CDR2 as SMNVEV (reference sequence). In nucleotides, the CDR3 is TGTGCCAGCAGTTTGGTCTTCGAGAATTCACCCCTCCACTTT. It specifies CASSLVFENSPLHF.

This clone is medium-sized. This sample also contains other DNA sequences that code for the same CDR3. V is TRBV6-5 and J is TRBJ2-6; possible D gene TRBD2, 5 bases. The V gene lost 0 bases and the J gene lost 3 bases, with 6 bases spanning the gap. This CDR3 is built from 15 residues. Germline-derived CDR1 and CDR2 are MNHEY and SVGAGI. DNA of the CDR3: TGTGCCAGCAGTTACTCCGGGGATGGGGCCAACGTCCTGACTTTC. Translating it yields CASSYSGDGANVLTF.

This clone was picked up a small number of times. The rearrangement uses TRBV11-2 and TRBJ2-2; 14 bases are shared with TRBD2. V lost 0 bases, J lost 5 bases, and 5 bases stayed unmatched. This CDR3 is 18 amino acids long. CDR1 is SGHAT and CDR2 is FQNNGV in the germline V gene. The CDR3, as DNA: TGTGCCAGCAGCTTAGATGGGACTAGCGGGAGTAGGACCGGGGAGCTGTTTTTT. The encoded protein is CASSLDGTSGSRTGELFF. The whole variable domain, filled in from reference TRBV11-2 and TRBJ2-2, reads EAGVAQSPRYKIIEKRQSVAFWCNPISGHATLYWYQQILGQGPKLLIQFQNNGVVDDSQLPKDRFSAERLKGVDSTLKIQPAKLEDSAVYLCASSLDGTSGSRTGELFFGEGSRLTVL.